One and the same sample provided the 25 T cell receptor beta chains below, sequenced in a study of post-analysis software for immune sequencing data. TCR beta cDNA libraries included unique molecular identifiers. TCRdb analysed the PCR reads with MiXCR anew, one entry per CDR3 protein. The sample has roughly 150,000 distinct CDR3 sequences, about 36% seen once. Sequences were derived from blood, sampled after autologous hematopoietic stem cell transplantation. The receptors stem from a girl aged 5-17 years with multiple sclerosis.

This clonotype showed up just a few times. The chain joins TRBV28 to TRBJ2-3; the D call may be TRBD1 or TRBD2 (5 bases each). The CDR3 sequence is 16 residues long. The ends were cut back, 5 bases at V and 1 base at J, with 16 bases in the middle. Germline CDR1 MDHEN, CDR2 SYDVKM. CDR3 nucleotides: TGTGCCAGCAGTCCCGGGACCTCCTTCGGCACAGATACGCAGTATTTT. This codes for CASSPGTSFGTDTQYF.

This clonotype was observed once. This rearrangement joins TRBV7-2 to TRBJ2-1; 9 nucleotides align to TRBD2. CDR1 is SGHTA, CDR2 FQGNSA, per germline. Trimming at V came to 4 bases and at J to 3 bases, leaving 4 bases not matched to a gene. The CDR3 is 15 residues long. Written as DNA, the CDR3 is TGTGCCAGCAGCTACGATAGCGGGAGCTACAATGAGCAGTTCTTC. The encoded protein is CASSYDSGSYNEQFF.

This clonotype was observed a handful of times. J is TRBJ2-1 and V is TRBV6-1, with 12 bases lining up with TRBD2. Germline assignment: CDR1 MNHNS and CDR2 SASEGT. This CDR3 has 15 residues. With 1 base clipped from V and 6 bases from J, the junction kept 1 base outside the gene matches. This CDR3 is CASSEETSGSNEQFF. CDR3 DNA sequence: TGTGCCAGCAGTGAAGAGACTAGCGGGAGCAATGAGCAGTTCTTC.

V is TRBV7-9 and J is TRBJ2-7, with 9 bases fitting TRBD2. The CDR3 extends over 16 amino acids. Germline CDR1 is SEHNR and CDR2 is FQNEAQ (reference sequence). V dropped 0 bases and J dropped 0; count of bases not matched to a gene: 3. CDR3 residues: CASSLASGLASYEQYF. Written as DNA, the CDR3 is TGTGCCAGCAGCTTAGCCTCGGGACTAGCCTCCTACGAGCAGTACTTC. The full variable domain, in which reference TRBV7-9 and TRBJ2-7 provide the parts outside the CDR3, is DTGVSQNPRHKITKRGQNVTFRCDPISEHNRLYWYRQTLGQGPEFLTYFQNEAQLEKSRLLSDRFSAERPKGSFSTLEIQRTEQGDSAMYLCASSLASGLASYEQYFGPGTRLTVT.

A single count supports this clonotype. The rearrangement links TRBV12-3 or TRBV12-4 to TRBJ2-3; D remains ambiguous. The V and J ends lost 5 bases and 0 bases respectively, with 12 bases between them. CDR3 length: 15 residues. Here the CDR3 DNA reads TGTGCCAGCAGTCCAAATAGCCTGAGCACAGATACGCAGTATTTT. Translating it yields CASSPNSLSTDTQYF.

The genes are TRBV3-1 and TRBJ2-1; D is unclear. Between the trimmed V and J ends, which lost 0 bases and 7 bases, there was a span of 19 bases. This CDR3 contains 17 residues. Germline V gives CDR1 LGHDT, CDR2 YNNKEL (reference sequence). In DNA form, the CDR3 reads TGTGCCAGCAGCCAAGATAATGGGCGTCCCTGGGGTAATGAGCAGTTCTTC. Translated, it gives CASSQDNGRPWGNEQFF.

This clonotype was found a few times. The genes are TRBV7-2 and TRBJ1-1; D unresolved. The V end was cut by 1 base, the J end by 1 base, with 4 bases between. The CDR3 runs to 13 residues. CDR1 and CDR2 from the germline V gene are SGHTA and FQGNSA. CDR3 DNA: TGTGCCAGCAGCTTAGGGGCGAACACTGAAGCTTTCTTT. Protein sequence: CASSLGANTEAFF.

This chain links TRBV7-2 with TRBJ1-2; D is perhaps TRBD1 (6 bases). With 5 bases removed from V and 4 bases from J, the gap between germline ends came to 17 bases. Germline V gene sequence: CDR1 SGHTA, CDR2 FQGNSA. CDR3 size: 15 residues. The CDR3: CASSPQRQDLYGYTF. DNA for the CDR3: TGTGCCAGCAGCCCGCAACGACAGGACCTCTATGGCTACACCTTC.

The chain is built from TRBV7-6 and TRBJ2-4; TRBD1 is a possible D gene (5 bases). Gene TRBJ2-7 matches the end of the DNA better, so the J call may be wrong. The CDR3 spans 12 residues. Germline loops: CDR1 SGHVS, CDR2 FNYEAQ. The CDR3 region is CASSGQGSEQYF. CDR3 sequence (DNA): TGTGCCAGCAGCGGGCAGGGATCCGAGCAGTACTTC.

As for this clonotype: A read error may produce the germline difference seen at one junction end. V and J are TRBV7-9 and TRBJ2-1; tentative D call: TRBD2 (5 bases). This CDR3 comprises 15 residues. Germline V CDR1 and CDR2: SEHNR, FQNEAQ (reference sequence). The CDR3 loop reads CVSSSSETTYNEQFF. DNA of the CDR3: TGTGTCAGCAGCTCAAGCGAGACTACCTACAACGAGCAGTTCTTC.

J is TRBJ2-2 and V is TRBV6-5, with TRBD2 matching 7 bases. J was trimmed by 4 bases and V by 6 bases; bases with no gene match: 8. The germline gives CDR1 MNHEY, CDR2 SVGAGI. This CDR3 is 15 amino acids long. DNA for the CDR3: TGTGCCAGCAGACCCCAAGGGAGGGTCACCGGGGAGCTGTTTTTT. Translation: CASRPQGRVTGELFF.

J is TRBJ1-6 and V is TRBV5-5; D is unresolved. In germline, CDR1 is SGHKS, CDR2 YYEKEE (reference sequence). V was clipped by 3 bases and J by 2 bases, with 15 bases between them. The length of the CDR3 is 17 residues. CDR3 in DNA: TGTGCCAGCAGCTCGATTGAAACGGGTGCCTATAATTCACCCCTCCACTTT. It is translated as CASSSIETGAYNSPLHF.

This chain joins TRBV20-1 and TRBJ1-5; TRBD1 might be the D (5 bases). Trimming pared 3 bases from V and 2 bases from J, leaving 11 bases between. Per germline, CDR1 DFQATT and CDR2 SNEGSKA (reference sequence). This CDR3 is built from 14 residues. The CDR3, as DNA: TGCAGTGCTAGCTCGGGCAGGGGCAATCAGCCCCAGCATTTT. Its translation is CSASSGRGNQPQHF.

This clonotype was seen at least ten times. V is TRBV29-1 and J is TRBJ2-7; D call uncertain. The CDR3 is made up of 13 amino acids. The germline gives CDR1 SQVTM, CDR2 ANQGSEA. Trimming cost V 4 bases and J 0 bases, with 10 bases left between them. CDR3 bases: TGCAGCGTTGTTGGGCATAGCTCCTACGAGCAGTACTTC. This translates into CSVVGHSSYEQYF.

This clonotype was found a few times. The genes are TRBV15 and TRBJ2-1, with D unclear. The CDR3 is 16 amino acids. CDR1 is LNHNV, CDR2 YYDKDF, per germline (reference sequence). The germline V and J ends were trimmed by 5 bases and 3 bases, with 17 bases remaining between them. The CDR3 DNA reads TGTGCCACCAGCGCTCAACACTACCCCATCTACAATGAGCAGTTCTTC. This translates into CATSAQHYPIYNEQFF.

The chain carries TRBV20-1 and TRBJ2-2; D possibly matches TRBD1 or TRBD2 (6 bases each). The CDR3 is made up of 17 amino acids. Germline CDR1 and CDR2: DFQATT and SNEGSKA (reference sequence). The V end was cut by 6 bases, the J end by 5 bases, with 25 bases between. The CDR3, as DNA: TGCAGTGCGACCGCCCCGACAGGAGGGAGTAGGACCGGGGAGCTGTTTTTT. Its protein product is CSATAPTGGSRTGELFF.

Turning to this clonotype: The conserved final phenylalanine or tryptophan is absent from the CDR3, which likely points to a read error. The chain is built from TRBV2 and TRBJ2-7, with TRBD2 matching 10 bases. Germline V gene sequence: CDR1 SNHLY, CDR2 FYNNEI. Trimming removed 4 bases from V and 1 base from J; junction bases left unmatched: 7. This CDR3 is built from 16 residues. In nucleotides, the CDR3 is TGTGCCAGCAGTGGCCCCCCTAGCGGGAGATCCTACGAGCAGTACTAC. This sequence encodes CASSGPPSGRSYEQYY.

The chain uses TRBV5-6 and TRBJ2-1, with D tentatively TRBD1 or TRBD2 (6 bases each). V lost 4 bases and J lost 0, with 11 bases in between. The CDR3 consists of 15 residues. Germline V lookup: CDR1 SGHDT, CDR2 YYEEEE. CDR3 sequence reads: CASSRGQSSYNEQFF. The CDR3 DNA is TGTGCCAGCAGCCGGGGGCAGAGCTCCTACAATGAGCAGTTCTTC.

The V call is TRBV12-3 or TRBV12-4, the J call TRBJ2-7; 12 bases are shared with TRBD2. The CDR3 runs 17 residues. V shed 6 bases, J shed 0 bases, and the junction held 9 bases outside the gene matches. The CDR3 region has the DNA TGTGCCAGCAGATCGACTAGCGGGAGCGGGGGCTCCTACGAGCAGTACTTC. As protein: CASRSTSGSGGSYEQYF.

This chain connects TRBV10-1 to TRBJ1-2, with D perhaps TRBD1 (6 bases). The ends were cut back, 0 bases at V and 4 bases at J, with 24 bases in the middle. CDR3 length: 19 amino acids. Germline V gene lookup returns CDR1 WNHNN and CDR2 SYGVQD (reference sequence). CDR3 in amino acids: CASSESNLSLGAPGYGYTF. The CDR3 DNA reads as TGCGCCAGCAGTGAGTCGAATTTGAGCTTGGGGGCCCCTGGCTATGGCTACACCTTC.

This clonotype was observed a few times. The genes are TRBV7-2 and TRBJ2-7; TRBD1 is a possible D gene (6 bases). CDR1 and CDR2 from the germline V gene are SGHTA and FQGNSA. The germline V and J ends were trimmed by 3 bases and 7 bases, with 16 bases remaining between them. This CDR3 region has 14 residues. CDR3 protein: CASSFSRDNREQYF. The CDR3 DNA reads TGTGCCAGCAGCTTTTCCCGGGACAATCGGGAGCAGTACTTC.

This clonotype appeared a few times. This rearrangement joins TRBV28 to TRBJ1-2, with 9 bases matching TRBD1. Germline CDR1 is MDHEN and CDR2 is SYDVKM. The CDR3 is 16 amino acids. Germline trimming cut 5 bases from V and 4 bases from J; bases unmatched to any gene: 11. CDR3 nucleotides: TGTGCCAGCAGTCTCGGACAGGGGACTACCTTCTATGGCTACACCTTC. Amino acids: CASSLGQGTTFYGYTF.

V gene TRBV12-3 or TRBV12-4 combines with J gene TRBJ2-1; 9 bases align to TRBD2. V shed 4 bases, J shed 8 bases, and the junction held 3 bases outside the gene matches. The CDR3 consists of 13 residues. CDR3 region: CASSWREGHEQFF. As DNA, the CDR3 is TGTGCCAGCAGTTGGCGGGAGGGGCATGAGCAGTTCTTC.

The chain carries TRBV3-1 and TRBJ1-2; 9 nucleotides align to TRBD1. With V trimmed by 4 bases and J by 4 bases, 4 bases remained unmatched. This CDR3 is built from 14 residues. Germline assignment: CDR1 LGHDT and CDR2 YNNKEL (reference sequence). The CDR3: CASSPGQGGYGYTF. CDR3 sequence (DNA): TGTGCCAGCAGCCCGGGACAGGGAGGCTATGGCTACACCTTC. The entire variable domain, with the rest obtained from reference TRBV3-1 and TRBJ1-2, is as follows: DTAVSQTPKYLVTQMGNDKSIKCEQNLGHDTMYWYKQDSKKFLKIMFSYNNKELIINETVPNRFSPKSPDKAHLNLHINSLELGDSAVYFCASSPGQGGYGYTFGSGTRLTVV.

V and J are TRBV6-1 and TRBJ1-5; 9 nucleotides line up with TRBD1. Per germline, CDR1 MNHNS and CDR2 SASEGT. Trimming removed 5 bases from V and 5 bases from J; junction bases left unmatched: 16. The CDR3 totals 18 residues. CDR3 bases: TGTGCCAGCAGTCCCTTACCGGACAGGGGCGGATGGGATCAGCCCCAGCATTTT. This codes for CASSPLPDRGGWDQPQHF.